This is a list of T cell receptor beta chains from one sample in a study of cytomegalovirus exposure and HLA in healthy donors. Assay used: immunoSEQ multiplex PCR; TCRdb lists only in-frame clones, some missing. The profile shows about 98,000 clones, less than 85% of them singletons. Material: PBMCs. The receptors were sampled from a male donor in good health and CMV-seronegative. Both conserved end residues are part of each CDR3. A D gene is named only where the DNA matches it firmly. Clone size is shown for a subset of rows, as once, few, many or a class of expanded clone.

D gene: -
V gene: TRBV7-2
J gene: TRBJ1-2
clone size: -
CDR3 protein: CASSLGHVYNYGYTF
CDR3 DNA: TGTGCCAGCAGCCTTGGACATGTTTATAACTATGGCTACACCTTC

D gene: -
V gene: TRBV4-1
J gene: TRBJ1-2
clone size: -
CDR3 protein: CASSHPPAGRGYTF
CDR3 DNA: TGCGCCAGCAGCCATCCCCCGGCGGGTAGGGGCTACACCTTC

D gene: TRBD1
V gene: TRBV5-1
J gene: TRBJ2-2
clone size: -
CDR3 protein: CASRDRGLTGELFF
CDR3 DNA: TGCGCCAGCCGGGACAGGGGTTTGACCGGGGAGCTGTTTTTT

D gene: -
V gene: TRBV7-2
J gene: TRBJ1-3
clone size: -
CDR3 protein: CASSLDHTRSSGNTIYF
CDR3 DNA: TGTGCCAGCAGCTTAGACCACACCCGGAGCTCTGGAAACACCATATATTTT

D gene: -
V gene: TRBV14
J gene: TRBJ2-1
clone size: few
CDR3 protein: CASSPLRDEQFF
CDR3 DNA: TGTGCCAGCAGCCCCCTTCGCGATGAGCAGTTCTTC

D gene: -
V gene: TRBV28
J gene: TRBJ1-3
clone size: -
CDR3 protein: CASFYTIYF
CDR3 DNA: TGTGCCAGTTTCTACACCATATATTTT

D gene: -
V gene: TRBV9
J gene: TRBJ2-1
clone size: -
CDR3 protein: CASSVAGGHEQFF
CDR3 DNA: TGTGCCAGCAGCGTAGCCGGGGGGCATGAGCAGTTCTTC

D gene: TRBD1
V gene: TRBV27
J gene: TRBJ2-2
clone size: -
CDR3 protein: CASSFFRQGVGTGELFF
CDR3 DNA: TGTGCCAGCAGTTTCTTTAGACAGGGCGTTGGCACCGGGGAGCTGTTTTTT

D gene: TRBD1
V gene: TRBV11-3
J gene: TRBJ2-3
clone size: -
CDR3 protein: CASSHAGQGSVGTQYF
CDR3 DNA: TGTGCCAGCAGCCACGCGGGACAGGGAAGTGTGGGTACGCAGTATTTT

D gene: TRBD2
V gene: TRBV2
J gene: TRBJ2-5
clone size: -
CDR3 protein: CASTWGGSGRWETQYF
CDR3 DNA: TGTGCCAGCACCTGGGGCGGTAGCGGGAGATGGGAGACCCAGTACTTC

D gene: -
V gene: TRBV7-2
J gene: TRBJ2-3
clone size: -
CDR3 protein: CASSLSSENTDTQYF
CDR3 DNA: TGTGCCAGCAGCTTATCTAGCGAGAACACAGATACGCAGTATTTT

D gene: TRBD1
V gene: TRBV11-2
J gene: TRBJ2-1
clone size: -
CDR3 protein: CASSSVGQVERNEQFF
CDR3 DNA: TGTGCCAGCAGCTCAGTGGGACAGGTGGAGAGGAATGAGCAGTTCTTC

D gene: TRBD1
V gene: TRBV27
J gene: TRBJ2-7
clone size: once
CDR3 protein: CASSQGATIYEQYF
CDR3 DNA: TGTGCCAGCAGTCAGGGGGCAACGATCTACGAGCAGTACTTC

D gene: -
V gene: TRBV21-1
J gene: TRBJ2-7
clone size: once
CDR3 protein: CASTSHYQGYYEQYF
CDR3 DNA: TGTGCCAGCACCTCACACTATCAGGGTTACTACGAGCAGTACTTC

D gene: -
V gene: TRBV9
J gene: TRBJ1-2
clone size: once
CDR3 protein: CASSVGADGGYTF
CDR3 DNA: TGTGCCAGCAGCGTAGGAGCGGACGGTGGCTACACCTTC

D gene: -
V gene: TRBV6-4
J gene: TRBJ2-2
clone size: -
CDR3 protein: CASSDSGQNTGELFF
CDR3 DNA: TGTGCCAGCAGTGACTCGGGACAAAACACCGGGGAGCTGTTTTTT

D gene: -
V gene: TRBV6-5
J gene: TRBJ1-1
clone size: -
CDR3 protein: CASRRTDNTEAFF
CDR3 DNA: TGTGCCAGCAGAAGGACAGATAACACTGAAGCTTTCTTT

D gene: TRBD1
V gene: TRBV5-1
J gene: TRBJ1-2
clone size: -
CDR3 protein: CASSPGQRDADYGYTF
CDR3 DNA: TGCGCCAGCAGCCCGGGACAGAGAGACGCCGACTATGGCTACACCTTC

D gene: TRBD1
V gene: TRBV20-1
J gene: TRBJ1-1
clone size: few
CDR3 protein: CSASWDRRAFF
CDR3 DNA: TGCAGTGCTAGTTGGGACAGGAGAGCTTTCTTT

D gene: TRBD2
V gene: TRBV2
J gene: TRBJ2-7
clone size: -
CDR3 protein: CASSLAGGTYEQYF
CDR3 DNA: TGTGCCAGCTCCCTAGCGGGAGGTACCTACGAGCAGTACTTC

D gene: -
V gene: TRBV5-8
J gene: TRBJ2-7
clone size: -
CDR3 protein: CASSLGGIYEQYF
CDR3 DNA: TGTGCCAGCAGCTTGGGCGGGATATACGAGCAGTACTTC

D gene: TRBD1
V gene: TRBV28
J gene: TRBJ1-1
clone size: -
CDR3 protein: CAISRDRGLSITEAFF
CDR3 DNA: TGTGCCATAAGTCGGGACAGGGGGCTTTCGATCACTGAAGCTTTCTTT

D gene: TRBD2
V gene: TRBV29-1
J gene: TRBJ2-1
clone size: -
CDR3 protein: CSVDWLAGYNEQFF
CDR3 DNA: TGCAGCGTTGACTGGCTAGCGGGCTACAATGAGCAGTTCTTC

D gene: -
V gene: TRBV6-5
J gene: TRBJ1-2
clone size: -
CDR3 protein: CASRWGTNYGYTF
CDR3 DNA: TGTGCCAGCAGGTGGGGCACTAACTATGGCTACACCTTC

D gene: -
V gene: TRBV30
J gene: TRBJ2-7
clone size: -
CDR3 protein: CAWSVGGFAYEQYF
CDR3 DNA: TGTGCCTGGAGTGTAGGAGGGTTTGCCTACGAGCAGTACTTC

D gene: -
V gene: TRBV30
J gene: TRBJ1-2
clone size: -
CDR3 protein: CAWSLPGLGDFGYTF
CDR3 DNA: TGTGCCTGGAGTTTGCCGGGACTGGGAGATTTTGGCTACACCTTC

D gene: -
V gene: TRBV5-4
J gene: TRBJ2-1
clone size: -
CDR3 protein: CASSVDRGNYNEQFF
CDR3 DNA: TGTGCCAGCAGCGTTGATAGGGGGAACTACAATGAGCAGTTCTTC

D gene: -
V gene: TRBV27
J gene: TRBJ2-3
clone size: -
CDR3 protein: CASSPETGSTDTQYF
CDR3 DNA: TGTGCCAGCAGCCCGGAGACCGGTAGCACAGATACGCAGTATTTT

D gene: TRBD2
V gene: TRBV5-1
J gene: TRBJ2-1
clone size: -
CDR3 protein: CASSFSSGRLRFF
CDR3 DNA: TGCGCCAGCAGCTTTTCTAGCGGGAGGTTGCGGTTCTTC

D gene: TRBD1
V gene: TRBV6-5
J gene: TRBJ1-2
clone size: -
CDR3 protein: CASSSGQGATNYGYTF
CDR3 DNA: TGTGCCAGCAGTTCTGGTCAGGGGGCCACCAACTATGGCTACACCTTC

D gene: -
V gene: TRBV5-4
J gene: TRBJ2-7
clone size: -
CDR3 protein: CASSLAGQVYEQYF
CDR3 DNA: TGTGCCAGCAGCTTGGCAGGGCAGGTCTACGAGCAGTACTTC

D gene: -
V gene: TRBV7-6
J gene: TRBJ2-5
clone size: -
CDR3 protein: CASRSPTGETQYF
CDR3 DNA: TGTGCCAGCAGGTCCCCCACGGGGGAGACCCAGTACTTC

D gene: TRBD2
V gene: TRBV5-1
J gene: TRBJ2-1
clone size: -
CDR3 protein: CASSFSGRHNEQFF
CDR3 DNA: TGCGCCAGCAGCTTCAGCGGGAGGCACAATGAGCAGTTCTTC

D gene: TRBD1
V gene: TRBV5-1
J gene: TRBJ1-2
clone size: -
CDR3 protein: CASSLAGTGSFGYTF
CDR3 DNA: TGCGCCAGCAGCTTGGCGGGGACAGGGTCGTTCGGCTACACCTTC

D gene: TRBD2
V gene: TRBV27
J gene: TRBJ2-7
clone size: -
CDR3 protein: CASSLGGSPYEQYF
CDR3 DNA: TGTGCCAGCAGTTTAGGCGGGAGTCCTTACGAGCAGTACTTC

D gene: TRBD2
V gene: TRBV5-1
J gene: TRBJ2-3
clone size: few
CDR3 protein: CASSLWSRAGDSTDTQYF
CDR3 DNA: TGCGCCAGCAGCTTGTGGTCTCGGGCGGGAGATTCCACAGATACGCAGTATTTT

D gene: -
V gene: TRBV19
J gene: TRBJ1-1
clone size: -
CDR3 protein: CASSIGGAGHMNTEAFF
CDR3 DNA: TGTGCCAGTAGTATTGGAGGGGCTGGGCATATGAACACTGAAGCTTTCTTT

D gene: TRBD1
V gene: TRBV7-2
J gene: TRBJ2-3
clone size: few
CDR3 protein: CASLDRGRSDTQYF
CDR3 DNA: TGTGCCAGCCTCGACAGGGGGCGTTCAGATACGCAGTATTTT

D gene: TRBD1
V gene: TRBV7-9
J gene: TRBJ1-3
clone size: -
CDR3 protein: CASSLGDRRRTIYF
CDR3 DNA: TGTGCCAGCAGCCTCGGGGACAGAAGGAGGACCATATATTTT

D gene: TRBD1
V gene: TRBV4-1
J gene: TRBJ1-3
clone size: -
CDR3 protein: CASSHLTGEGNTIYF
CDR3 DNA: TGCGCCAGCAGCCATTTGACAGGGGAGGGAAACACCATATATTTT

D gene: -
V gene: TRBV28
J gene: TRBJ1-5
clone size: -
CDR3 protein: CASRYGQQDQPQHF
CDR3 DNA: TGTGCCAGCAGGTATGGACAGCAAGATCAGCCCCAGCATTTT

D gene: -
V gene: TRBV9
J gene: TRBJ2-7
clone size: -
CDR3 protein: CASSVGGVYEQYF
CDR3 DNA: TGTGCCAGCAGCGTAGGCGGGGTCTACGAGCAGTACTTC

D gene: -
V gene: TRBV30
J gene: TRBJ1-5
clone size: -
CDR3 protein: CAWSVDSILNQPQHF
CDR3 DNA: TGTGCCTGGAGTGTAGACAGCATCCTCAATCAGCCCCAGCATTTT

D gene: -
V gene: TRBV6-6
J gene: TRBJ2-5
clone size: -
CDR3 protein: CATGGQRMQETQYF
CDR3 DNA: TGTGCCACCGGGGGGCAGCGGATGCAAGAGACCCAGTACTTC

D gene: TRBD1
V gene: TRBV4-1
J gene: TRBJ1-5
clone size: once
CDR3 protein: CASSQDFPNRGRGQPQHF
CDR3 DNA: TGCGCCAGCAGCCAAGATTTCCCAAACAGGGGGCGGGGGCAGCCCCAGCATTTT

D gene: -
V gene: TRBV28
J gene: TRBJ1-1
clone size: -
CDR3 protein: CASETVVNTEAFF
CDR3 DNA: TGTGCCAGCGAGACTGTGGTGAACACTGAAGCTTTCTTT

D gene: TRBD2
V gene: TRBV6-5
J gene: TRBJ2-7
clone size: -
CDR3 protein: CASSQGLAVYEQYF
CDR3 DNA: TGTGCCAGCAGCCAGGGACTAGCTGTGTACGAGCAGTACTTC

D gene: -
V gene: TRBV27
J gene: TRBJ2-3
clone size: -
CDR3 protein: CASSTRLDPRDTQYF
CDR3 DNA: TGTGCCAGCAGTACACGACTAGATCCAAGGGATACGCAGTATTTT

D gene: -
V gene: TRBV19
J gene: TRBJ2-7
clone size: -
CDR3 protein: CASSAGPVYEQYF
CDR3 DNA: TGTGCCAGTAGTGCGGGTCCGGTCTACGAGCAGTACTTC

D gene: TRBD1
V gene: TRBV6-6
J gene: TRBJ1-4
clone size: -
CDR3 protein: CASIQMAGGEKLFF
CDR3 DNA: TGTGCCAGCATTCAAATGGCAGGGGGGGAAAAACTGTTTTTT

D gene: -
V gene: TRBV7-2
J gene: TRBJ2-7
clone size: -
CDR3 protein: CASSLTTSSYEQYF
CDR3 DNA: TGTGCCAGCAGCTTGACGACTAGTTCCTACGAGCAGTACTTC

D gene: TRBD2
V gene: TRBV11-2
J gene: TRBJ2-7
clone size: -
CDR3 protein: CASSSSGRWYEQYF
CDR3 DNA: TGTGCCAGCAGCTCTAGCGGGAGATGGTACGAGCAGTACTTC

D gene: -
V gene: TRBV19
J gene: TRBJ2-7
clone size: -
CDR3 protein: CASSAGARQSSYEQYF
CDR3 DNA: TGTGCCAGCAGCGCGGGGGCCAGGCAGAGCTCCTACGAGCAGTACTTC